The 8 T cell receptor beta chains reported below all come from one sample, sequenced in a study of T cells in Graves' hyperthyroidism and ophthalmopathy. Amplified TCR beta CDR3 regions came from RNA transcripts. RT-PCR in the first round (using the HTBI primer set) targeted the TCR CDR3. TCRdb re-called the multiplex PCR reads with MiXCR, one entry per CDR3 protein. The sample carries under 250,000 distinct CDR3 sequences, 17% recorded once. Sequencing used blood. The receptors stem from a man between 50 and 59 years old with Graves' hyperthyroidism.

This clonotype came up a few times. The chain employs TRBV27 and TRBJ1-4; TRBD1 matches 7 bases. From germline, CDR1 is MNHEY and CDR2 SMNVEV (reference sequence). Trimming removed 6 bases from V and 4 bases from J; junction bases left unmatched: 8. The CDR3 has 15 amino acids. The CDR3 DNA is TGTGCCAGCAGGGCAAACAGGGGAGGTAATGAAAAACTGTTTTTT. Translated, it gives CASRANRGGNEKLFF.

This clonotype was picked up many times. The chain joins TRBV7-8 to TRBJ2-1; maybe TRBD1 (7 bases). Trimming pared 7 bases from V and 2 bases from J, leaving 18 bases between. The germline V gene has CDR1 SGHVS and CDR2 FQNEAQ. The CDR3 is 16 residues long. The CDR3 nucleotides are TGTGCCAGCACCAAATCAGGGGGGAGTACCTACAATGAGCAGTTCTTC. It encodes CASTKSGGSTYNEQFF.

This clonotype was observed once. A much larger clone differs by one base, so this may be a read error. The chain couples TRBV7-9 to TRBJ2-1; D not certain. The germline V gene encodes CDR1 SEHNR and CDR2 FQNEAQ (reference sequence). CDR3 length equals 11 residues. V lost 5 bases to trimming and J lost 10 bases, with 9 bases between them. The CDR3 DNA reads TGTGCCAGCAGCATAGACGGAGAGCAGTTCTTC. This translates into CASSIDGEQFF. Full variable domain (outside the CDR3, taken from reference TRBV7-9 and TRBJ2-1): DTGVSQNPRHKITKRGQNVTFRCDPISEHNRLYWYRQTLGQGPEFLTYFQNEAQLEKSRLLSDRFSAERPKGSFSTLEIQRTEQGDSAMYLCASSIDGEQFFGPGTRLTVL.

The CDR3 here is CASSQGGRSLPGELFF. CDR3 nucleotide sequence: TGCGCCAGCAGCCAAGGGGGGAGGTCCCTCCCTGGGGAGCTGTTTTTT. The chain employs TRBV4-1 and TRBJ2-2, with D perhaps TRBD2 (6 bases). CDR1 and CDR2 (germline): MGHRA, YSYEKL. Between the trimmed V and J ends, which lost 1 base and 8 bases, there was a span of 17 bases. CDR3 length equals 16 residues.

The gene calls are TRBV6-1 and TRBJ2-3; 7 bases match TRBD1. V lost 5 bases to trimming and J lost 4 bases; unmatched junction nucleotides: 6. From germline, CDR1 is MNHNS and CDR2 SASEGT. CDR3 size: 14 residues. CDR3 loop: CASSTRQGADTQYF. The CDR3 DNA follows: TGTGCCAGCAGTACCCGTCAGGGGGCAGATACGCAGTATTTT.

This clonotype has at least ten counts. This chain connects TRBV5-1 to TRBJ1-1, with D possibly matching TRBD1 (5 bases). The V and J ends lost 2 bases and 6 bases respectively, with 11 bases between them. The CDR3 is made up of 13 amino acids. CDR1 and CDR2 (germline): SGHRS, YFSETQ. The chain's CDR3 is CASSFQGGAEAFF. CDR3 DNA sequence: TGCGCCAGCAGCTTTCAGGGCGGCGCTGAAGCTTTCTTT.

The rearrangement links TRBV29-1 to TRBJ2-3, with a tentative D call TRBD2 (6 bases). The CDR3 length is 16 residues. The V and J ends lost 3 bases and 2 bases respectively, with 18 bases between them. CDR1 is SQVTM and CDR2 is ANQGSEA in the germline V gene. The CDR3 here is CSVDLWEEVSTDTQYF. CDR3 in DNA: TGCAGCGTTGACCTCTGGGAGGAGGTTTCCACAGATACGCAGTATTTT.

This clonotype was observed many times. This chain joins TRBV10-1 and TRBJ2-5, with 10 bases fitting TRBD1. Germline V gene data show CDR1 as WNHNN and CDR2 as SYGVQD (reference sequence). The CDR3 has 15 residues. The V gene end was trimmed by 3 bases and the J gene end by 5 bases; junction bases not matched to a gene: 6. The CDR3 reads CASSDLTGGLETQYF. The CDR3 DNA sequence: TGCGCCAGCAGTGACCTGACAGGGGGCCTGGAGACCCAGTACTTC.